The T cell receptor (beta chain) described here comes from a study of blood T cell repertoires in COVID-19. V was clipped by 7 bases and J by 9 bases; unmatched bases: 9. The CDR3 consists of 15 residues. The germline V gene encodes CDR1 SNHLY and CDR2 FYNNEI. Original processing notes: For nucleated cells, counts were estimated from reference gene primer amplification. The protocol was immunoSEQ multiplex PCR, while the TCRdb copy is restricted to in-frame clones and leaves out a portion. V and J calls and clone size are those listed in that table; D and trimming were worked out from the DNA. This sample has roughly 430,000 clones, with approximately 86% found just once.

This TCR was sampled from a woman in her thirties or forties with acute COVID-19. The V call is TRBV2, the J call TRBJ2-1; TRBD2 matches at 13 bases. Sequenced input: PBMCs or T cells enriched from blood (not recorded which). The CDR3 nucleotides read TGTGCCAGCACGGAAAACGGACTAGCGGGGGTTGAGCAGTTCTTC. Its translation is CASTENGLAGVEQFF.